One sample yielded the 13 T cell receptor beta chains listed below, sequenced in a study of technical replicates of blood from a few donors. Method: immunoSEQ multiplex PCR; TCRdb's copy keeps in-frame clones and lacks some. This sample has about 85,000 clones; 90% to 95% occur once, and the top ten carry approximately 0.27%. The sequenced sample was T cells isolated from PBMCs. Every receptor here comes from a human donor in good health.

The chain joins TRBV11-2 to TRBJ1-5; possible D gene TRBD1, 5 bases. This CDR3 contains 13 residues. Trimming took 2 bases from V and 13 from J, leaving 15 bases between them. Germline CDR1 SGHAT, CDR2 FQNNGV. The CDR3 loop is CASSLQSRGSQHF. The CDR3 coding sequence is TGTGCCAGCAGCTTACAATCTAGGGGATCGCAGCATTTT.

The chain recombines TRBV20-1 with TRBJ1-5; D gene uncertain. Trimming stripped 4 bases from V and 6 bases from J, with 7 bases between. The germline V gene has CDR1 DFQATT and CDR2 SNEGSKA (reference sequence). CDR3 size: 11 residues. The CDR3 region is CSAMSGQPQHF. The CDR3 nucleotides read TGCAGTGCTATGTCCGGTCAGCCCCAGCATTTT.

The J gene is TRBJ2-7, the V gene TRBV28; 7 bases line up with TRBD2. This CDR3 contains 15 residues. The V gene's germline CDR1 is MDHEN and CDR2 SYDVKM. The J segment lost 6 bases and the V segment lost 5 bases, leaving 13 bases of the junction unmatched. CDR3 residues: CASSLGGSRASEQYF. CDR3 in DNA: TGTGCCAGCAGTCTCGGCGGGAGTAGGGCGAGCGAGCAGTACTTC.

The chain recombines TRBV18 with TRBJ2-2, with D unresolved. The length of the CDR3 is 17 residues. The germline V gene has CDR1 KGHSH and CDR2 LQKENI. The V end lost 3 bases, the J end lost 5 bases, and 19 bases lay between the germline ends. This CDR3 reads CASSPDEWNLGTGELFF. CDR3 bases: TGTGCCAGCTCACCGGATGAGTGGAACCTCGGGACCGGGGAGCTGTTTTTT.

The chain combines TRBV28 with TRBJ2-5; D gene ambiguous. There are 11 residues in the CDR3. The V and J ends lost 5 bases and 4 bases respectively, with 5 bases between them. Germline lookup yields CDR1 MDHEN and CDR2 SYDVKM. For the CDR3, the DNA is TGTGCCAGCAGTCGAGGAGAGACCCAGTACTTC. Its translation is CASSRGETQYF. Complete variable domain (other parts from reference TRBV28 and TRBJ2-5): DVKVTQSSRYLVKRTGEKVFLECVQDMDHENMFWYRQDPGLGLRLIYFSYDVKMKEKGDIPEGYSVSREKKERFSLILESASTNQTSMYLCASSRGETQYFGPGTRLLVL.

The J gene is TRBJ2-1, the V gene TRBV19, with 8 bases fitting TRBD1. In germline, CDR1 is LNHDA, CDR2 SQIVND (reference sequence). This CDR3 has 13 residues. V lost 6 bases and J lost 8; bases outside the gene matches: 6. CDR3 in amino acids: CASSPQDRDEQFF. DNA of the CDR3: TGTGCCAGTAGCCCCCAGGACAGGGATGAGCAGTTCTTC.

The rearrangement joins TRBV19 to TRBJ2-1; 7 bases match TRBD1. J was trimmed by 0 bases and V by 4 bases; bases with no gene match: 6. CDR1 and CDR2 (germline): LNHDA, SQIVND (reference sequence). The length of the CDR3 is 16 residues. The CDR3 here is CASSTQTGSSYNEQFF. The CDR3 DNA follows: TGTGCCAGTAGTACCCAGACAGGGAGCTCCTACAATGAGCAGTTCTTC.

The rearrangement links TRBV11-2 to TRBJ1-2, with D possibly matching TRBD1 (6 bases). CDR1 is SGHAT and CDR2 is FQNNGV in the germline V gene. Trimming removed 3 bases from V and 0 bases from J, with 8 bases in between. This CDR3 region has 14 residues. Written as DNA, the CDR3 is TGTGCCAGCAGCTTGGACAGAGCTAACTATGGCTACACCTTC. This gives the protein CASSLDRANYGYTF. Full variable domain (missing parts from reference TRBV11-2 and TRBJ1-2): EAGVAQSPRYKIIEKRQSVAFWCNPISGHATLYWYQQILGQGPKLLIQFQNNGVVDDSQLPKDRFSAERLKGVDSTLKIQPAKLEDSAVYLCASSLDRANYGYTFGSGTRLTVV.

The chain carries TRBV29-1 and TRBJ2-2; D may be TRBD2 (6 bases). Germline CDR1 is SQVTM and CDR2 is ANQGSEA. The CDR3 has 16 amino acids. With 0 bases removed from V and 3 bases from J, the gap between germline ends came to 14 bases. In DNA, the CDR3 is TGCAGCGTTGAAGATGGTTGGGGGGACCACACCGGGGAGCTGTTTTTT. The encoded protein is CSVEDGWGDHTGELFF.

The chain recombines TRBV6-1 with TRBJ2-5; tentatively, D is TRBD2 (7 bases). Germline values: CDR1 MNHNS, CDR2 SASEGT. The germline V and J ends were trimmed by 7 bases and 5 bases, with 20 bases remaining between them. The CDR3 sequence is 15 residues long. The DNA for the CDR3 is TGTGCCAGCATATTAGGGGGGGGCACGCGGGAGACCCAGTACTTC. Protein: CASILGGGTRETQYF.

The chain has TRBV20-1 and TRBJ2-5; D gene unclear. CDR3 length: 11 residues. The germline V and J ends were trimmed by 3 bases and 3 bases, with 5 bases remaining between them. Germline assignment: CDR1 DFQATT and CDR2 SNEGSKA (reference sequence). The CDR3 sequence is CSASLKETQYF. The CDR3, as DNA: TGCAGTGCTAGTCTAAAAGAGACCCAGTACTTC.

The chain carries TRBV6-1 and TRBJ2-3; TRBD1 aligns across 8 bases. Germline V gene data show CDR1 as MNHNS and CDR2 as SASEGT. CDR3 size: 14 residues. The junction had 5 bases not matched to a gene; V was cut back by 5 bases and J by 4 bases. The CDR3 reads CASSSTGGPDTQYF. The CDR3 bases are TGTGCCAGCAGTTCCACAGGGGGACCAGATACGCAGTATTTT.

CDR3 sequence: CASSLRWASSYEQYF. CDR3 coding DNA: TGTGCCAGCAGTTTAAGGTGGGCGAGCTCCTACGAGCAGTACTTC. The J gene is TRBJ2-7, the V gene TRBV27; D is undetermined. The V end was cut by 2 bases, the J end by 0 bases, with 11 bases between. Germline assignment: CDR1 MNHEY and CDR2 SMNVEV (reference sequence). CDR3 size: 15 residues.